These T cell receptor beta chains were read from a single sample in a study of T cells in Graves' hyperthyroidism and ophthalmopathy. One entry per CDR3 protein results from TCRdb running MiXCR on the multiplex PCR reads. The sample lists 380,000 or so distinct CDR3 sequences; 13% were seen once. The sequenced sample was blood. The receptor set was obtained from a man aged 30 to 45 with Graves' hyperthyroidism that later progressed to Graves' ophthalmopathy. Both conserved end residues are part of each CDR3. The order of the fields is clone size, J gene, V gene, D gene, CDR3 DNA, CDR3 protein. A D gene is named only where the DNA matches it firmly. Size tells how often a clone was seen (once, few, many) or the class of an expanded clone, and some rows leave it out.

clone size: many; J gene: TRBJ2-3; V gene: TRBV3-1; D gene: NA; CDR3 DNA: TGTGCCAGCAGCCAAGATGGCCTCACAGATACGCAGTATTTT; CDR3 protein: CASSQDGLTDTQYF
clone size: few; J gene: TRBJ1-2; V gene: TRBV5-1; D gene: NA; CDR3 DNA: TGCGCCAGCAGCCTCTCCACAGGAGGCTATGGCTACACCTTC; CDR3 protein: CASSLSTGGYGYTF
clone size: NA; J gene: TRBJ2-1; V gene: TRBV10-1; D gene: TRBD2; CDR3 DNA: TGTGCCAGCAGTTACCCGGCGGGGGGGCAGAATGAGCAGTTCTTC; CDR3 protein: CASSYPAGGQNEQFF
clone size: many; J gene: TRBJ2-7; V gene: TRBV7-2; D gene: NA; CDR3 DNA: TGTGCCAGCACACGCGGGGTCCCAGGATACGAGCAGTACTTC; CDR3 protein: CASTRGVPGYEQYF
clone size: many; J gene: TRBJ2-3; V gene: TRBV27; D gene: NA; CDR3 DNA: TGTGCCAGCAGTCCGGGGACTGCTACTAGCACAGATACGCAGTATTTT; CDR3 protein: CASSPGTATSTDTQYF
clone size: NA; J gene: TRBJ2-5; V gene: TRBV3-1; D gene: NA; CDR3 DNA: TGTGCCAGCAGCCGAGGGACTGTGAGAGAGACCCAGTACTTC; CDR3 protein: CASSRGTVRETQYF
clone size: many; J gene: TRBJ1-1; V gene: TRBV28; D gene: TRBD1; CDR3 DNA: TGTGCCAGCAGTCCCTCAGGGACAGCGAACACTGAAGCTTTCTTT; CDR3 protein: CASSPSGTANTEAFF
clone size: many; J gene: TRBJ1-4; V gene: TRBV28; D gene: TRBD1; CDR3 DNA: TGTGCCAGCAGTTACCCGGGACAGGAGGGTGAAAAACTGTTTTTT; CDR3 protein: CASSYPGQEGEKLFF
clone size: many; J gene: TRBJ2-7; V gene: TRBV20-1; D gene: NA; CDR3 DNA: TGCAGTGCTCTAGAGGGGGGGTCCTACGAGCAGTACTTC; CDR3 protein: CSALEGGSYEQYF
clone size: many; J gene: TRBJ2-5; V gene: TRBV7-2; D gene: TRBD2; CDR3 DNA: TGTGCCAGCAGCCCACGACTAGCGGGGAGCCAAGAGACCCAGTACTTC; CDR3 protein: CASSPRLAGSQETQYF
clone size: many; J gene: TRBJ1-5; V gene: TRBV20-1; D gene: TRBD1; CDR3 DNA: TGCAGTGCTAGAACCACAGGGGCAAGCAATCAGCCCCAGCATTTT; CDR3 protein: CSARTTGASNQPQHF
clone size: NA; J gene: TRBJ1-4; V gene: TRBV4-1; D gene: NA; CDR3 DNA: TGCGCCAGCAGCCATCCCGGGGGTCCTAATGAAAAACTGTTTTTT; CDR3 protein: CASSHPGGPNEKLFF
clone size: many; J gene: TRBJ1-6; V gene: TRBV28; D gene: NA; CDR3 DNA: TGTGCCAGCAGTTCCCTCTGGGGAGAATCCTATAATTCACCCCTCCACTTT; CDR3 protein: CASSSLWGESYNSPLHF
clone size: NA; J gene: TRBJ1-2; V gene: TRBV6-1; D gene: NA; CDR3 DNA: TGTGCCAGCAGTGAAACCCGGGTTCCCTCTAACTATGGCTACACCTTC; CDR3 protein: CASSETRVPSNYGYTF
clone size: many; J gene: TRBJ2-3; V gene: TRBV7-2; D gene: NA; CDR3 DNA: TGTGCCAGCAGGGAGTGGGCGAGCACAGATACGCAGTATTTT; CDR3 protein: CASREWASTDTQYF
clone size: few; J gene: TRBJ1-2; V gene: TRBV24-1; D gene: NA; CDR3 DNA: TGTGCCACCAGTGATTTAGGAGACTATGGCTACACCTTC; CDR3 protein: CATSDLGDYGYTF
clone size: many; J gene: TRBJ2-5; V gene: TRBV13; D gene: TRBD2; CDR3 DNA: TGTGCCAGCAGCTCGACTAGCGGGGGACCTCAAGAGACCCAGTACTTC; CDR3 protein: CASSSTSGGPQETQYF
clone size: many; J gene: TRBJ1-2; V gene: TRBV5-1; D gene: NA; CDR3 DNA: TGCGCCAGCAGCTTGTTGGGGGAAACTGGCTACACCTTC; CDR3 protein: CASSLLGETGYTF
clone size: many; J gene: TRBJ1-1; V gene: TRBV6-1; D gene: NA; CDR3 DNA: TGTGCCAGCAGTCCAGACGTGAACACTGAAGCTTTCTTT; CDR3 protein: CASSPDVNTEAFF
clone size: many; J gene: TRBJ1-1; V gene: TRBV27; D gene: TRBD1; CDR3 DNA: TGTGCCAGCACCGACAGGGGGAGGGGGAACACTGAAGCTTTCTTT; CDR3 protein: CASTDRGRGNTEAFF
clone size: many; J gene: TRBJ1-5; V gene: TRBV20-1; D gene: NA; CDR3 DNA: TGCAGTGCTAGACGACCAGGGAGCAATCAGCCCCAGCATTTT; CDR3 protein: CSARRPGSNQPQHF
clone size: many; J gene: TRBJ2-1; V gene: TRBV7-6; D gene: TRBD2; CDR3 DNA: TGTGCCAGCAGCTTAATTGGTTGGGCTAGCGGGGGCCAAGCCAATGAGCAGTTCTTC; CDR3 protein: CASSLIGWASGGQANEQFF
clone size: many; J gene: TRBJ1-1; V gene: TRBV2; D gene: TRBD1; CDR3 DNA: TGTGCCAGCAGTGAGACAGGGGGCTTCACTGAAGCTTTCTTT; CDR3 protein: CASSETGGFTEAFF
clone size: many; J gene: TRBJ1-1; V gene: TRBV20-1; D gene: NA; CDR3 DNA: TGCAGTGCTAGTCCATCCGCTGTGAACACTGAAGCTTTCTTT; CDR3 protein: CSASPSAVNTEAFF
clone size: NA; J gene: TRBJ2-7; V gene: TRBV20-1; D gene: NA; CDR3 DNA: TGCAGTGCTAGAGAATCTTGGACGGGGGAGCAGTACTTC; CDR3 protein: CSARESWTGEQYF
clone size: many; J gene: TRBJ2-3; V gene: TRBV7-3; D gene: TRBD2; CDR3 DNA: TGTGCCAGCAGCTGGGGGACTAGCGGGGGCACAGATACGCAGTATTTT; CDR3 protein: CASSWGTSGGTDTQYF
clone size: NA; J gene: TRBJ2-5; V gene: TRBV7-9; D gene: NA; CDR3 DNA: TGTGCCAGCAGCCTTAGATCCGTTCAGTACTTC; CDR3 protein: CASSLRSVQYF
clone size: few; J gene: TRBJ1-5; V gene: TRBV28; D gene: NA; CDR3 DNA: TGTGCCAGCAGCCCCCAAGTACAGGGCAATCAGCCCCAGCATTTT; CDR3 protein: CASSPQVQGNQPQHF
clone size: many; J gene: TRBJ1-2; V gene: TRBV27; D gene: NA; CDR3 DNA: TGTGCCAGTTCCCCCTCAAAACAAGGGATTAACTATGGCTACACCTTC; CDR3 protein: CASSPSKQGINYGYTF
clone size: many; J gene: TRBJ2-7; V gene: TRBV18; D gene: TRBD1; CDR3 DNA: TGTGCCAGCTCACTGGGACAGGGAACCGAGCAGTACTTC; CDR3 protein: CASSLGQGTEQYF
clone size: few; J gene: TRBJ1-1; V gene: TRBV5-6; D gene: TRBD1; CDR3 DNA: TGTGCCAGCAGCTGGACTCGACAGGGTGAAGCTTTCTTT; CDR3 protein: CASSWTRQGEAFF
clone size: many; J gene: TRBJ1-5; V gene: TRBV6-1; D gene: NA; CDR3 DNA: TGTGCCAGCAGTTATCAGCGGGAGAAAATGGGGAGCAATCAGCCCCAGCATTTT; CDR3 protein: CASSYQREKMGSNQPQHF
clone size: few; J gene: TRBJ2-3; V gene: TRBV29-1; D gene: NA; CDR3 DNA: TGCAGCGTTGAGGGTCGACACCGGGACAAATTCACAGATACGCAGTATTTT; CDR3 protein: CSVEGRHRDKFTDTQYF
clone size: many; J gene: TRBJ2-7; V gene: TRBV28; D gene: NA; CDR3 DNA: TGTGCCAGCAGACTTCAGGATTATAGCTCCTACGAGCAGTACTTC; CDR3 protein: CASRLQDYSSYEQYF
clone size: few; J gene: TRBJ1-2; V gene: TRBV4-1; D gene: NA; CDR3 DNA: TGCGCCAGCAGCCAAGGAGGCCGGTTCGGCTACACCTTC; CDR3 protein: CASSQGGRFGYTF
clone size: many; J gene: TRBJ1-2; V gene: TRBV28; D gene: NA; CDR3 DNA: TGTGCCAGCAGTTTACGAGGGAGGGGGTTTGGCTATGGCTACACCTTC; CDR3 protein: CASSLRGRGFGYGYTF
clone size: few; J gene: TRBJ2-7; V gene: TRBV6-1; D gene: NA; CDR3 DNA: TGTGCCAGCAGTGCGATGGACCGCGGGGAGCAGTACTTC; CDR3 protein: CASSAMDRGEQYF
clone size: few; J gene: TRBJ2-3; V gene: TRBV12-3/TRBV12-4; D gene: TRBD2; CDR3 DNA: TGTGCCAGCACCCTGGGGACTAGCGGCACAGATACGCAGTATTTT; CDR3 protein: CASTLGTSGTDTQYF
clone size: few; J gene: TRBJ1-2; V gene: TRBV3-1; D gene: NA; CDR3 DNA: TGTGCCAGCAGCCAATCTACCACTGTCTATGGCTACACCTTC; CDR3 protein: CASSQSTTVYGYTF
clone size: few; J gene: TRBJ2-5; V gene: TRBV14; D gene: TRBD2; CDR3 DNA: TGTGCCAGCAGCCAAGGAGGGGCGAGGACTAGCGGGGAAGAGACCCAGTACTTC; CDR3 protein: CASSQGGARTSGEETQYF
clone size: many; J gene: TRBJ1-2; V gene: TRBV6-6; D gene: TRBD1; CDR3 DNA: TGTGCCAGCAGTTACACAGACAGGGACTATGGCTACACCTTC; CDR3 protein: CASSYTDRDYGYTF
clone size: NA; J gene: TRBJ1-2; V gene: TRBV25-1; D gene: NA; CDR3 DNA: TGTGCCAGCATCGAAATAGGACAGCTCCTGGCCTATGGCTACACCTTC; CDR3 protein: CASIEIGQLLAYGYTF
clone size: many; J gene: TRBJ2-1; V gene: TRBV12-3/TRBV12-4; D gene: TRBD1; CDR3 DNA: TGTGCCAGCAGTTTACGCAGGGGGAATGAGCAGTTCTTC; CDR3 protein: CASSLRRGNEQFF
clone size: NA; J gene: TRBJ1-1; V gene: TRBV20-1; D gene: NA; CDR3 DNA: TGCAGTGCTAGAGACAGGGTAAGGGCTGAAGCTTTCTTT; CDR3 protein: CSARDRVRAEAFF
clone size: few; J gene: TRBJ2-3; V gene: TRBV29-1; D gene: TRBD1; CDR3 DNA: TGCAGCGTTGAAGCCCGTTCCAGGGGGCTCGATACGCAGTATTTT; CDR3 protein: CSVEARSRGLDTQYF
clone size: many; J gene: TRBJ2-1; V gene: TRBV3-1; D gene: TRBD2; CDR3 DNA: TGTGCCAGCAGCCACCCGGGAGGGATCGATGAGCAGTTCTTC; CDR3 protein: CASSHPGGIDEQFF
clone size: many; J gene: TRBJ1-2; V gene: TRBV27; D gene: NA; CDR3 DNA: TGTGCCACTAGGTCGGTGGGTGGTGGCTACACCTTC; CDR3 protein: CATRSVGGGYTF
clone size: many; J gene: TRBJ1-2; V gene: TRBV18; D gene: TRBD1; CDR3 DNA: TGTGCCAGCTCACCTCGGACAGGCACCTATGGCTACACCTTC; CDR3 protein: CASSPRTGTYGYTF